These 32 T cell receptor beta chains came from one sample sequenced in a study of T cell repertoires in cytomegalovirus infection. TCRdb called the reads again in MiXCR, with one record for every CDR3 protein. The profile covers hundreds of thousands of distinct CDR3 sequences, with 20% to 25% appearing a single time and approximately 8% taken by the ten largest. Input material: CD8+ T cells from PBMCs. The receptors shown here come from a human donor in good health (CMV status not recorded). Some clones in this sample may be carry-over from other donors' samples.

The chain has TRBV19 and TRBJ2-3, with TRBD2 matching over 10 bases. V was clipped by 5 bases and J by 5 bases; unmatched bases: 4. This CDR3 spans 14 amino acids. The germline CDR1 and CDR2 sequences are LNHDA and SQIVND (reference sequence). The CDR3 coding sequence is TGTGCCAGTAGTTTCGGACTAGCGGAAGATACGCAGTATTTT. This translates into CASSFGLAEDTQYF.

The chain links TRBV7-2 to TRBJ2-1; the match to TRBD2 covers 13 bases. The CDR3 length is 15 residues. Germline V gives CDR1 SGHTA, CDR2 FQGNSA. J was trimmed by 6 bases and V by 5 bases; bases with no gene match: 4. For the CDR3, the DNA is TGTGCCAGCAGCGGGACTAGCGGGGAGCTCAATGAGCAGTTCTTC. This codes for CASSGTSGELNEQFF.

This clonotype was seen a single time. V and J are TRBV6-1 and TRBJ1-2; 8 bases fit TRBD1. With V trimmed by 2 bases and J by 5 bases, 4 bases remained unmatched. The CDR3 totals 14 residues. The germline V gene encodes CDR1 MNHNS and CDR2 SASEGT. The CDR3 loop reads CASSETGGTYGYTF. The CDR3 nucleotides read TGTGCCAGCAGTGAAACAGGGGGAACTTATGGCTACACCTTC.

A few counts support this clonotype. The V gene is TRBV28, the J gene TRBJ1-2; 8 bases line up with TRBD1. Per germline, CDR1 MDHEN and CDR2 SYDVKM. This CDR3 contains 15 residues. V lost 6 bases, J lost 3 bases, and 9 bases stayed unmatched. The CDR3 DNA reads TGTGCCAGCAGCCCACTCGGACAGGGAGACTATGGCTACACCTTC. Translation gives CASSPLGQGDYGYTF.

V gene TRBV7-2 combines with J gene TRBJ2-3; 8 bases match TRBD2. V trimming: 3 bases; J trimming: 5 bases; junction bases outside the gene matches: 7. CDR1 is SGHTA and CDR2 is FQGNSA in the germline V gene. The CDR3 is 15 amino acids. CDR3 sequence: CASSLAGGGLDTQYF. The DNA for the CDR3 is TGTGCCAGCAGCTTGGCTGGCGGGGGGTTAGATACGCAGTATTTT.

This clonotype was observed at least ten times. As DNA, the CDR3 is TGTGCCAGCAGCCCAGACGGGGAGTATGGCTACACCTTC. Its protein product is CASSPDGEYGYTF. The rearrangement uses TRBV7-6 and TRBJ1-2, with no clear D. The germline CDR1 and CDR2 sequences are SGHVS and FNYEAQ. V lost 5 bases and J 5 bases, leaving 12 bases between the germline ends. The length of the CDR3 is 13 residues.

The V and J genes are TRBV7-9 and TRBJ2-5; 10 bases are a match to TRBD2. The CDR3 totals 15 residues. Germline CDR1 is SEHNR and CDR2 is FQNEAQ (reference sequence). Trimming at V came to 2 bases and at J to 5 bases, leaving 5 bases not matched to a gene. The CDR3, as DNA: TGTGCCAGCAGCTTAACCAGCGGGGGGGCGGAGACCCAGTACTTC. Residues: CASSLTSGGAETQYF.

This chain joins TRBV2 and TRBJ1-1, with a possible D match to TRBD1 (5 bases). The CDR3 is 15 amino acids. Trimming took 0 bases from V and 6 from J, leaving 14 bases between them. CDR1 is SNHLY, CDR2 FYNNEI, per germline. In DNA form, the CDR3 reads TGTGCCAGCAGTGAAGCGGGGGGTTCTCTGGCTGAAGCTTTCTTT. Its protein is CASSEAGGSLAEAFF.

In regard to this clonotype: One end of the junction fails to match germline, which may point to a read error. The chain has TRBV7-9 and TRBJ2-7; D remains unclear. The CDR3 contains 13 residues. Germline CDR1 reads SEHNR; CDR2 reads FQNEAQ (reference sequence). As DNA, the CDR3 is TGTGTCAGCAGCTCCGACAAAGCCTACGAGCAGTACTTC. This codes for CVSSSDKAYEQYF.

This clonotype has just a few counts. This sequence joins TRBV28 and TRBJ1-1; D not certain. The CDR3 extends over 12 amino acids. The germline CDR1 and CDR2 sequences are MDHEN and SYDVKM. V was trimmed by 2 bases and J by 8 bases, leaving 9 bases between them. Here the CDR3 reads CASSLGRWEAFF. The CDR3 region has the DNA TGTGCCAGCAGTTTAGGGCGATGGGAAGCTTTCTTT. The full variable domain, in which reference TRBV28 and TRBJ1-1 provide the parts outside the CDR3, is DVKVTQSSRYLVKRTGEKVFLECVQDMDHENMFWYRQDPGLGLRLIYFSYDVKMKEKGDIPEGYSVSREKKERFSLILESASTNQTSMYLCASSLGRWEAFFGQGTRLTVV.

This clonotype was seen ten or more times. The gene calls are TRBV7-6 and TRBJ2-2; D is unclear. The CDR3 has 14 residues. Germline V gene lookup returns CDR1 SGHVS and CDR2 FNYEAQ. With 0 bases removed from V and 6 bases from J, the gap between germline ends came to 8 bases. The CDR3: CASSLALTSGELFF. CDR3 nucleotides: TGTGCCAGCAGCTTAGCTCTTACGTCCGGGGAGCTGTTTTTT.

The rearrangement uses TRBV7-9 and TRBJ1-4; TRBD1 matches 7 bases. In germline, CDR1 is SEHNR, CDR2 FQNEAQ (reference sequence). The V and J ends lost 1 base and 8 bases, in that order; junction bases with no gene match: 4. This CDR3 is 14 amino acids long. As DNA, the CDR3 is TGTGCCAGCAGCTTAGAGGGGGCCGACGAAAAACTGTTTTTT. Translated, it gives CASSLEGADEKLFF. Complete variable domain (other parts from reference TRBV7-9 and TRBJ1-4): DTGVSQNPRHKITKRGQNVTFRCDPISEHNRLYWYRQTLGQGPEFLTYFQNEAQLEKSRLLSDRFSAERPKGSFSTLEIQRTEQGDSAMYLCASSLEGADEKLFFGSGTQLSVL.

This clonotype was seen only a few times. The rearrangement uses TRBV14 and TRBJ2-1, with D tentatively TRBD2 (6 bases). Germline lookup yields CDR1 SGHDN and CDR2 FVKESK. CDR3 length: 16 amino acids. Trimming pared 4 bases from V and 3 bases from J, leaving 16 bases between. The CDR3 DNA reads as TGTGCCAGCAGCCGGGACTTCAGCGGCCGCTACAATGAGCAGTTCTTC. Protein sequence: CASSRDFSGRYNEQFF.

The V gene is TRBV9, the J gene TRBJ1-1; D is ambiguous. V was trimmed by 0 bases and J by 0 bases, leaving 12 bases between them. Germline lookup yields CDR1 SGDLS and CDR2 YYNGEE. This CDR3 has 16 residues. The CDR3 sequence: CASSVARFEVNTEAFF. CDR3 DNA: TGTGCCAGCAGCGTAGCTCGTTTTGAAGTGAACACTGAAGCTTTCTTT.

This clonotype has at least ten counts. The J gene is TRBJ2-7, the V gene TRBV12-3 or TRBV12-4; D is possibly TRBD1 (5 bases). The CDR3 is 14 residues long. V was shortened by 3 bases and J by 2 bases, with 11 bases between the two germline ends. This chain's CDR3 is CASSLRQKPYEQYF. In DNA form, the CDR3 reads TGTGCCAGCAGTTTGAGACAGAAGCCCTACGAGCAGTACTTC.

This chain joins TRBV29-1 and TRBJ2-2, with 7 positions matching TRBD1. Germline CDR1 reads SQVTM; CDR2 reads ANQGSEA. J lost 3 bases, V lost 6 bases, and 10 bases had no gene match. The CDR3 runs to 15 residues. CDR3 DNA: TGCAGCGTCGCCCGAGACAGGGCCGACACCGGGGAGCTGTTTTTT. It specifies CSVARDRADTGELFF.

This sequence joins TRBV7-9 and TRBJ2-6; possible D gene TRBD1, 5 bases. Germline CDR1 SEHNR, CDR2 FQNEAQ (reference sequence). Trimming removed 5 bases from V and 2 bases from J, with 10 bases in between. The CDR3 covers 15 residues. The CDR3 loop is CASSTMGPGANVLTF. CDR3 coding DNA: TGTGCCAGCAGCACCATGGGGCCTGGGGCCAACGTCCTGACTTTC.

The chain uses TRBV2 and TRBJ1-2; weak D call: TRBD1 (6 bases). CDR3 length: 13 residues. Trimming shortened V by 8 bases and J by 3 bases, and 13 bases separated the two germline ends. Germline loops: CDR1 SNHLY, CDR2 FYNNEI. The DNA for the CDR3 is TGTGCCAGCTTCGGGGGGCTAGACTATGGCTACACCTTC. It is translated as CASFGGLDYGYTF.

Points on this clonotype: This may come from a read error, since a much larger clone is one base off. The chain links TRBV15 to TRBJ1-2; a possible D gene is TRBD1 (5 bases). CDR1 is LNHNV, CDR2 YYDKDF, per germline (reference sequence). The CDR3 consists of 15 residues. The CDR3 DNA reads TGTGCCACCAACAGAGATCAAGGGGCTAACTATGGCTACACCTTC. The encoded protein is CATNRDQGANYGYTF. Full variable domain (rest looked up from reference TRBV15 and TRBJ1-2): DAMVIQNPRYQVTQFGKPVTLSCSQTLNHNVMYWYQQKSSQAPKLLFHYYDKDFNNEADTPDNFQSRRPNTSFCFLDIRSPGLGDTAMYLCATNRDQGANYGYTFGSGTRLTVV.

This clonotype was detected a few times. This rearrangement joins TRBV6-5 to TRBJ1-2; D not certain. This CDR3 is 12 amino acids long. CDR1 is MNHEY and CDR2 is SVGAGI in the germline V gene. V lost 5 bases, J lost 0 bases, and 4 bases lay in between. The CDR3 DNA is TGTGCCAGCAGTGTCGCTAACTATGGCTACACCTTC. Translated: CASSVANYGYTF.

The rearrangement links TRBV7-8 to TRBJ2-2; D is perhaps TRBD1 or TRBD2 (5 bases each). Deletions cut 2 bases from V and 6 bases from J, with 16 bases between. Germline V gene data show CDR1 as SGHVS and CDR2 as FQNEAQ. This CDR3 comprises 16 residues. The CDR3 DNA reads TGTGCCAGCAGCTTAAGAGGGCAGGGTACGTCCGGGGAGCTGTTTTTT. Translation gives CASSLRGQGTSGELFF.

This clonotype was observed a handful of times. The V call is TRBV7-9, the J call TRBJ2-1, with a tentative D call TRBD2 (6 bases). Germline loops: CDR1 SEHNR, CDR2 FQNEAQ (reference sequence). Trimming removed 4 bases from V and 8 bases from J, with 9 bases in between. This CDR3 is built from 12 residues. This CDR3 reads CASSWAGYEQFF. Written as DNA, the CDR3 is TGTGCCAGCAGCTGGGCGGGGTATGAGCAGTTCTTC.

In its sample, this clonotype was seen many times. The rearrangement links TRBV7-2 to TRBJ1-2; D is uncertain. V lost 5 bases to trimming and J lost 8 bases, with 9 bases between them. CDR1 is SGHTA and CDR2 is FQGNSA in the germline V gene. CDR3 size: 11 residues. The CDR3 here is CASSHITGYTF. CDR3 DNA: TGTGCCAGCAGCCATATCACCGGCTACACCTTC.

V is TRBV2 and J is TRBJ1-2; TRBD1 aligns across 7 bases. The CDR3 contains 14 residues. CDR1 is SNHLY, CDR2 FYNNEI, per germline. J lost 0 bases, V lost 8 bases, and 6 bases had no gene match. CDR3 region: CASLRTGANYGYTF. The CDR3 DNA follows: TGTGCCAGCCTTCGGACAGGAGCTAACTATGGCTACACCTTC. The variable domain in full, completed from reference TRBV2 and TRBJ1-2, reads EPEVTQTPSHQVTQMGQEVILRCVPISNHLYFYWYRQILGQKVEFLVSFYNNEISEKSEIFDDQFSVERPDGSNFTLKIRSTKLEDSAMYFCASLRTGANYGYTFGSGTRLTVV.

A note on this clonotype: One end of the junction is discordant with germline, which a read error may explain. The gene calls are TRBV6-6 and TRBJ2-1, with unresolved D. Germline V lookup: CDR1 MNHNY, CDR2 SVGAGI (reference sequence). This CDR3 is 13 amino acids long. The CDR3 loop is CAGSYSARSEQFF. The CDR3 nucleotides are TGTGCCGGCAGTTACTCGGCCCGTAGTGAGCAGTTCTTC.

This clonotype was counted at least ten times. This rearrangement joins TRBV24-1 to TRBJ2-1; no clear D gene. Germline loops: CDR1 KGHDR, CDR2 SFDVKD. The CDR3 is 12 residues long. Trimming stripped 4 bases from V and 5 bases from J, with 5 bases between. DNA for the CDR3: TGTGCCACCAGTGACTGGGACAATGAGCAGTTCTTC. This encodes CATSDWDNEQFF.

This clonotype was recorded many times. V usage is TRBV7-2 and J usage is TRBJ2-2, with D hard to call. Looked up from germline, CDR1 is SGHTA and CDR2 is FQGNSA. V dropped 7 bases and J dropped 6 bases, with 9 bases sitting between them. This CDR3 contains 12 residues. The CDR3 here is CASNLRPGELFF. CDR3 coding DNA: TGTGCCAGCAACCTTAGGCCCGGGGAGCTGTTTTTT.

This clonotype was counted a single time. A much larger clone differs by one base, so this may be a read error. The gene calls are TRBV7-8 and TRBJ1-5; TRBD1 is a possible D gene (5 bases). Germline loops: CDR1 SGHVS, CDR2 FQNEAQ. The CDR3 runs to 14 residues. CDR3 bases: TGTGTCAGCAGCTTGCAGGGTTTCTATCAGCCCCAGCATTTT. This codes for CVSSLQGFYQPQHF. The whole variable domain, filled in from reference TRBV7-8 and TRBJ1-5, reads GAGVSQSPRYKVAKRGQDVALRCDPISGHVSLFWYQQALGQGPEFLTYFQNEAQLDKSGLPSDRFFAERPEGSVSTLKIQRTQQEDSAVYLCVSSLQGFYQPQHFGDGTRLSIL.

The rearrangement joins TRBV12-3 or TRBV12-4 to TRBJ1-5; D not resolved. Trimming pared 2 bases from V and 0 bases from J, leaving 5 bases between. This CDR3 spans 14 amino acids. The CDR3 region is CASSLKVSNQPQHF. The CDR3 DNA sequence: TGTGCCAGCAGTTTAAAGGTTAGCAATCAGCCCCAGCATTTT.

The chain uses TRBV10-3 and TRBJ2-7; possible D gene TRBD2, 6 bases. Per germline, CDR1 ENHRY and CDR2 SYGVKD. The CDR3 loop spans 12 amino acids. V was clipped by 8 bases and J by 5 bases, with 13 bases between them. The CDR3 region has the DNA TGTGCCATCTGGGACGCGGGGCACGAGCAGTACTTC. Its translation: CAIWDAGHEQYF.

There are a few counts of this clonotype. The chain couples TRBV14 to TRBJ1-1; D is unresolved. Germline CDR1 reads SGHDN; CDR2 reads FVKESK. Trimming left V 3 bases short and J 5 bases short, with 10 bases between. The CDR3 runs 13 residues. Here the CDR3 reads CASSHFKGTEAFF. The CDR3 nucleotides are TGTGCCAGCAGCCATTTTAAGGGAACTGAAGCTTTCTTT.

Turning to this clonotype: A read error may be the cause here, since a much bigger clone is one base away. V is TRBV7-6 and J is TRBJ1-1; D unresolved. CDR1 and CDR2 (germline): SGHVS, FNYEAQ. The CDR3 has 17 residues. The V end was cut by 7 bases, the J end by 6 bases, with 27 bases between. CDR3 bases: TGTGCCAGCACCTTTGCCGGGTTTGGGGATTGGGGAGCTGAAGCTTTCTTT. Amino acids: CASTFAGFGDWGAEAFF. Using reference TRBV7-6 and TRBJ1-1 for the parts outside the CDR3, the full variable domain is GAGVSQSPRYKVTKRGQDVALRCDPISGHVSLYWYRQALGQGPEFLTYFNYEAQQDKSGLPNDRFSAERPEGSISTLTIQRTEQRDSAMYRCASTFAGFGDWGAEAFFGQGTRLTVV.